This T cell receptor (beta chain) was captured in a study of blood T cells in healthy people across ages. Study-level information: About one barcoded beta molecule per two T cells was captured by template switching.

On this clonotype: Its antigen is currently unknown.

It was with a sample-barcoded 5' primer and a J-beta primer mix that a second PCR of roughly 7 to 12 cycles was run. TCRdb re-analysed the 5' RACE reads in MiXCR, keeping a single row per CDR3 protein. The data show about 1 million distinct CDR3 sequences, approximately 26% seen once. Study-level findings and limits: Relative to aged donors, long-lived donors carried more naive CD4+ cells and displayed higher diversity.

The CDR3 runs to 14 residues. CDR1 SGHVS and CDR2 FQNEAQ come from the germline V gene. Between the trimmed V and J ends, which lost 0 bases and 10 bases, there was a span of 15 bases. In addition, the sample was reused for a study of T cells of mothers and their children. That study reports: Unrelated pairs and related pairs have their TCR recombination output shaped similarly by thymic selection.

Input material: blood. The clonotype comes from a girl aged 2 to 10 in good health. V is TRBV7-8 and J is TRBJ1-1, with a tentative D call TRBD1 (6 bases). CDR3 in DNA: TGTGCCAGCAGCTTAGCGATTAGGGGGAGTTTAGCTTTCTTT. Amino acid sequence: CASSLAIRGSLAFF. Full variable domain (remainder filled in from reference TRBV7-8 and TRBJ1-1): GAGVSQSPRYKVAKRGQDVALRCDPISGHVSLFWYQQALGQGPEFLTYFQNEAQLDKSGLPSDRFFAERPEGSVSTLKIQRTQQEDSAVYLCASSLAIRGSLAFFGQGTRLTVV.